The clone carrying this T cell receptor (beta chain) was detected a few times. This record comes from a study of shared clonotypes between healthy human individuals. Only in-frame clones appear in the TCRdb table, and some are missing; sequencing was by immunoSEQ multiplex PCR. The repertoire holds approximately 320,000 clones, with around two thirds as singletons. The CDR3 covers 13 residues. Germline assignment: CDR1 LGHNA and CDR2 YSLEER. The V and J ends lost 3 bases and 9 bases respectively, with 12 bases between them. The source is a man younger than 45 in good health. Material for sequencing was memory CD4+ T cells sorted from blood. Subset indicated: CD45RA-negative fraction. The chain is built from TRBV4-3 and TRBJ2-1; maybe TRBD1 (7 bases). The CDR3 DNA reads TGCGCCAGCAGCCATGGCGGGACAGTTGAGCAGTTCTTC. The encoded protein is CASSHGGTVEQFF.